One sample yielded the 21 T cell receptor beta chains listed below, sequenced in a study of blood T cell repertoires in COVID-19. The method was immunoSEQ multiplex PCR; TCRdb's version includes in-frame clones alone and lacks a portion of them. The repertoire holds over 75,000 clones, approximately 90% seen once, with around 2.3% in the top ten. Sequencing was done on a sample of peripheral blood. The receptors derive from a human donor with active COVID-19. The donor label of this sample is uncertain.

This clone was seen once. The genes are TRBV5-1 and TRBJ2-1; the match to TRBD1 covers 11 bases. Germline CDR1 SGHRS, CDR2 YFSETQ. J was trimmed by 6 bases and V by 0 bases; bases with no gene match: 2. This CDR3 region has 15 residues. CDR3 residues: CASSLAGTGGNEQFF. In nucleotides, the CDR3 is TGCGCCAGCAGCTTGGCCGGGACAGGGGGCAATGAGCAGTTCTTC.

The V gene is TRBV19, the J gene TRBJ1-4; a possible D gene is TRBD1 (5 bases). V was clipped by 7 bases and J by 0 bases, with 12 bases between them. The V gene's germline CDR1 is LNHDA and CDR2 SQIVND (reference sequence). The CDR3 is 15 amino acids. CDR3 in amino acids: CASNPSTATNEKLFF. The CDR3 DNA follows: TGTGCCAGTAACCCCTCGACAGCAACTAATGAAAAACTGTTTTTT.

The chain joins TRBV3-1 (or the pseudogene TRBV3-2) to TRBJ2-2, with a tentative D call TRBD1 (5 bases). Looked up from germline, CDR1 is LGHDT and CDR2 is YNNKEL (reference sequence). Trimming removed 6 bases at V and 1 base at J, with 18 bases between. The CDR3 has 17 amino acids. This CDR3 is CASSPTWTLLNTGELFF. The DNA for the CDR3 is TGTGCCAGCAGTCCTACGTGGACACTTTTGAACACCGGGGAGCTGTTTTTT.

The V and J genes are TRBV25-1 and TRBJ2-2; 7 bases align to TRBD1. Losses at the gene ends were 5 bases for V and 5 bases for J; bases not matched to a gene: 2. CDR1 is MGHDK and CDR2 is SYGVNS in the germline V gene. The CDR3 contains 13 residues. The CDR3 bases are TGTGCCAGCAGTCCAGGGGGTACCGGGGAGCTGTTTTTT. The encoded protein is CASSPGGTGELFF.

This sequence joins TRBV4-1 and TRBJ2-2; no firm D call. Trimming took 1 base from V and 4 from J, leaving 10 bases between them. CDR3 length equals 15 residues. Per germline, CDR1 MGHRA and CDR2 YSYEKL. CDR3 in amino acids: CASSQVLVSTGELFF. The CDR3 DNA sequence: TGCGCCAGCAGCCAAGTTCTAGTCAGCACCGGGGAGCTGTTTTTT.

The J gene is TRBJ1-6, the V gene TRBV5-4; a possible D gene is TRBD1 (6 bases). Germline V gene data show CDR1 as SGHNT and CDR2 as YYREEE (reference sequence). CDR3 length: 15 residues. The V end lost 4 bases, the J end lost 7 bases, and 15 bases lay between the germline ends. Here the CDR3 DNA reads TGTGCCAGCAGCGGCAGGGGAACGGGGAATTCACCCCTCCACTTT. Encoded protein: CASSGRGTGNSPLHF.

The chain couples TRBV28 to TRBJ2-1; weak D call: TRBD2 (6 bases). The CDR3 is made up of 16 amino acids. The V end was cut by 1 base, the J end by 4 bases, with 14 bases between. CDR1 and CDR2 from the germline V gene are MDHEN and SYDVKM. The CDR3 spells CASSLSREGGYNEQFF. As DNA, the CDR3 is TGTGCCAGCAGTTTATCAAGGGAAGGAGGGTACAATGAGCAGTTCTTC.

The V call is TRBV5-4, the J call TRBJ2-2; D might be TRBD1 (5 bases). CDR1 and CDR2 (germline): SGHNT, YYREEE (reference sequence). V was pared by 4 bases and J by 1 base, with 14 bases between. This CDR3 comprises 16 residues. The CDR3 DNA follows: TGTGCCAGCAGCATAGGACACAAAAGGAACACCGGGGAGCTGTTTTTT. It is translated as CASSIGHKRNTGELFF.

This chain joins TRBV15 and TRBJ2-1; 8 bases align to TRBD1. CDR3 length: 17 amino acids. The germline V gene has CDR1 LNHNV and CDR2 YYDKDF (reference sequence). Trimming removed 3 bases from V and 2 bases from J; junction bases left unmatched: 9. CDR3 DNA: TGTGCCACCAGCAGGGGCCTAGGACAGGGCCCCTACAATGAGCAGTTCTTC. This translates into CATSRGLGQGPYNEQFF.

The chain employs TRBV11-1 and TRBJ2-1; a weak D match, TRBD2 (5 bases). The germline V gene has CDR1 SGHAT and CDR2 FQDESV (reference sequence). CDR3 length equals 12 residues. The ends were cut back, 3 bases at V and 8 bases at J, with 8 bases in the middle. CDR3: CASSLSGHEQFF. CDR3 bases: TGTGCCAGCAGCTTGAGCGGCCATGAGCAGTTCTTC.

The rearrangement uses TRBV11-3 and TRBJ2-1; 7 positions match TRBD1. Germline V gene sequence: CDR1 SGHNT, CDR2 YENEEA. The V segment lost 0 bases and the J segment 8 bases; nucleotides outside the gene matches: 4. The CDR3 extends over 14 amino acids. CDR3 loop: CASSLDGQVDEQFF. As DNA, the CDR3 is TGTGCCAGCAGCTTAGATGGACAGGTGGATGAGCAGTTCTTC. The full variable domain, its missing parts supplied by reference TRBV11-3 and TRBJ2-1, is EAGVVQSPRYKIIEKKQPVAFWCNPISGHNTLYWYLQNLGQGPELLIRYENEEAVDDSQLPKDRFSAERLKGVDSTLKIQPAELGDSAVYLCASSLDGQVDEQFFGPGTRLTVL.

The chain has TRBV6-5 and TRBJ2-2; 7 nucleotides match TRBD1. Germline CDR1 and CDR2: MNHEY and SVGAGI. This CDR3 is 14 amino acids long. Trimming took 1 base from V and 6 from J; bases not matched to a gene: 2. The CDR3 loop reads CASSYFTGAGELFF. DNA of the CDR3: TGTGCCAGCAGTTACTTTACAGGGGCCGGGGAGCTGTTTTTT.

This clone was recorded once. The rearrangement joins TRBV19 to TRBJ1-2; 8 bases are shared with TRBD1. The CDR3 is 14 amino acids. Germline V gives CDR1 LNHDA, CDR2 SQIVND (reference sequence). Unmatched junction bases numbered 8, after V lost 5 bases and J lost 6 bases. Written as DNA, the CDR3 is TGTGCCAGTAGTCCCCGGGGACAGGAAAATGGCTACACCTTC. It yields the protein CASSPRGQENGYTF. The complete variable domain, with remaining parts taken from reference TRBV19 and TRBJ1-2, reads DGGITQSPKYLFRKEGQNVTLSCEQNLNHDAMYWYRQDPGQGLRLIYYSQIVNDFQKGDIAEGYSVSREKKESFPLTVTSAQKNPTAFYLCASSPRGQENGYTFGSGTRLTVV.

The chain couples TRBV6-1 to TRBJ1-2, with a possible D match to TRBD1 (5 bases). Trimming took 1 base from V and 3 from J, leaving 12 bases between them. This CDR3 comprises 15 residues. Looked up from germline, CDR1 is MNHNS and CDR2 is SASEGT. The CDR3 DNA reads as TGTGCCAGCAGTGAAGGAGGAACAGGCGACTATGGCTACACCTTC. It is translated as CASSEGGTGDYGYTF.

This rearrangement joins TRBV5-1 to TRBJ1-2; 8 bases match TRBD1. CDR1 SGHRS and CDR2 YFSETQ come from the germline V gene. This CDR3 contains 15 residues. Trimming removed 2 bases from V and 6 bases from J; junction bases left unmatched: 9. Here the CDR3 DNA reads TGCGCCAGCAGCTTCCGCACAGGGGGTGTCGATGGCTACACCTTC. Amino acids: CASSFRTGGVDGYTF. The whole variable domain, remainder taken from reference TRBV5-1 and TRBJ1-2, is KAGVTQTPRYLIKTRGQQVTLSCSPISGHRSVSWYQQTPGQGLQFLFEYFSETQRNKGNFPGRFSGRQFSNSRSEMNVSTLELGDSALYLCASSFRTGGVDGYTFGSGTRLTVV.

This clone was recorded only once. The chain joins TRBV6-6 to TRBJ2-2, with D perhaps matching TRBD2 (5 bases). The CDR3 sequence is 14 residues long. V was trimmed by 6 bases and J by 7 bases, leaving 15 bases between them. Germline assignment: CDR1 MNHNY and CDR2 SVGAGI (reference sequence). The CDR3 nucleotides are TGTGCCAGCAGGTCCGAGGGTTCTAACGGGGAGCTGTTTTTT. Protein: CASRSEGSNGELFF.

The chain joins TRBV4-2 to TRBJ2-3, with 11 positions matching TRBD2. V was clipped by 4 bases and J by 5 bases; unmatched bases: 17. The CDR3 has 19 amino acids. The germline gives CDR1 LGHNA, CDR2 YNFKEQ. The CDR3: CASSPRGRSLAGGGDTQYF. CDR3 in DNA: TGTGCCAGCAGCCCAAGGGGGAGGTCGCTAGCGGGGGGAGGAGATACGCAGTATTTT.

This clone was recorded a few times. The chain uses TRBV5-1 and TRBJ2-3, with D maybe TRBD2 (6 bases). Germline values: CDR1 SGHRS, CDR2 YFSETQ. The ends were cut back, 4 bases at V and 6 bases at J, with 21 bases in the middle. This CDR3 region has 16 residues. The CDR3 sequence: CASSPLPGLPGDTQYF. Written as DNA, the CDR3 is TGCGCCAGCAGCCCTCTTCCGGGACTCCCCGGGGATACGCAGTATTTT.

The J gene is TRBJ1-1, the V gene TRBV25-1; D gene unclear. Trimming left V 5 bases short and J 3 bases short, with 13 bases between. The CDR3 is 14 amino acids. The germline V gene encodes CDR1 MGHDK and CDR2 SYGVNS. This chain's CDR3 is CASSPRGEYTEAFF. The DNA of the CDR3 is TGTGCCAGCAGTCCCCGCGGGGAGTACACTGAAGCTTTCTTT. The full variable domain, its missing parts supplied by reference TRBV25-1 and TRBJ1-1, is EADIYQTPRYLVIGTGKKITLECSQTMGHDKMYWYQQDPGMELHLIHYSYGVNSTEKGDLSSESTVSRIRTEHFPLTLESARPSHTSQYLCASSPRGEYTEAFFGQGTRLTVV.

This rearrangement joins TRBV6-2 or TRBV6-3 to TRBJ1-2, with a weak D call TRBD1 (6 bases). The CDR3 is made up of 13 amino acids. Trimming pared 2 bases from V and 6 bases from J, leaving 10 bases between. Germline loops: CDR1 MNHEY, CDR2 SVGEGT. CDR3: CASSYVQGDGYTF. The CDR3 nucleotides are TGTGCCAGCAGTTACGTACAGGGAGATGGCTACACCTTC.

V and J are TRBV11-2 and TRBJ2-2, with D maybe TRBD1 (6 bases). The ends were cut back, 0 bases at V and 1 base at J, with 12 bases in the middle. CDR3 length: 17 residues. Germline values: CDR1 SGHAT, CDR2 FQNNGV. The CDR3, as DNA: TGTGCCAGCAGCTTAGATCTTTTGGGACAGAACACCGGGGAGCTGTTTTTT. As protein: CASSLDLLGQNTGELFF.